These 18 T cell receptor beta chains were sequenced from one sample in a study of long-term antiretroviral therapy in people with HIV. At the survey level, the v3.0 immunoSEQ assay was run. Assay: immunoSEQ multiplex PCR; the TCRdb copy retains only in-frame clones and omits some. The sample has about 35,000 clones, about four fifths seen once. The sample was unsorted PBMCs, taken 3 years after starting antiretroviral therapy. These receptor sequences come from a man aged 45-65 years with HIV.

This chain joins TRBV7-2 and TRBJ1-3, with D unclear. Trimming cost V 5 bases and J 0 bases, with 8 bases left between them. CDR1 and CDR2 (germline): SGHTA, FQGNSA. The CDR3 is 14 residues long. The CDR3 protein is CASSGKSSGNTIYF. Written as DNA, the CDR3 is TGTGCCAGCAGCGGCAAGAGCTCTGGAAACACCATATATTTT. The full variable domain, completed using reference TRBV7-2 and TRBJ1-3, is GAGVSQSPSNKVTEKGKDVELRCDPISGHTALYWYRQSLGQGLEFLIYFQGNSAPDKSGLPSDRFSAERTGGSVSTLTIQRTQQEDSAVYLCASSGKSSGNTIYFGEGSWLTVV.

The chain joins TRBV7-8 to TRBJ2-2, with 10 bases that match TRBD1. V shed 3 bases and J 4 bases; nucleotides not matched to a gene: 11. The CDR3 totals 18 residues. Germline V gene lookup returns CDR1 SGHVS and CDR2 FQNEAQ. CDR3: CASSFKRIWTGGTGELFF. The CDR3, as DNA: TGTGCCAGCAGCTTCAAGCGTATCTGGACAGGGGGCACCGGGGAGCTGTTTTTT.

V usage is TRBV29-1 and J usage is TRBJ1-3, with TRBD1 matching 8 bases. The CDR3 totals 13 residues. Germline V gene data show CDR1 as SQVTM and CDR2 as ANQGSEA. V shed 6 bases, J shed 4 bases, and the junction held 5 bases outside the gene matches. In DNA form, the CDR3 reads TGCAGCGTCTGGACAGGGCACGGAAACACCATATATTTT. Its translation is CSVWTGHGNTIYF.

This clone was seen only once. Here the CDR3 reads CASSLLGDTDTQYF. CDR3 nucleotide sequence: TGCGCCAGCAGCTTGCTGGGCGACACAGATACGCAGTATTTT. This sequence joins TRBV5-1 and TRBJ2-3; D is unclear. The CDR3 is 14 amino acids. CDR1 SGHRS and CDR2 YFSETQ come from the germline V gene. V lost 1 base to trimming and J lost 2 bases, with 8 bases between them. Filled out from reference TRBV5-1 and TRBJ2-3, the complete variable domain reads KAGVTQTPRYLIKTRGQQVTLSCSPISGHRSVSWYQQTPGQGLQFLFEYFSETQRNKGNFPGRFSGRQFSNSRSEMNVSTLELGDSALYLCASSLLGDTDTQYFGPGTRLTVL.

This chain joins TRBV6-5 and TRBJ2-7, with 7 bases aligning to TRBD1. The CDR3 length is 14 residues. V lost 5 bases to trimming and J lost 0 bases; unmatched junction nucleotides: 4. Germline V gene data show CDR1 as MNHEY and CDR2 as SVGAGI. The CDR3 loop reads CASSKGAYSYEQYF. Written as DNA, the CDR3 is TGTGCCAGCAGTAAGGGGGCCTACTCCTACGAGCAGTACTTC.

The V call is TRBV27, the J call TRBJ2-7; the match to TRBD2 covers 10 bases. The CDR3 sequence is 16 residues long. V was pared by 0 bases and J by 5 bases, with 7 bases of the junction left unmatched. From germline, CDR1 is MNHEY and CDR2 SMNVEV (reference sequence). The CDR3 reads CASSLSAGGPGNEQYF. CDR3 nucleotide sequence: TGTGCCAGCAGTTTATCAGCGGGAGGGCCAGGGAACGAGCAGTACTTC.

This chain uses TRBV15 with TRBJ1-4; D unresolved. The length of the CDR3 is 14 residues. Germline values: CDR1 LNHNV, CDR2 YYDKDF (reference sequence). V was shortened by 0 bases and J by 8 bases, with 10 bases between the two germline ends. This CDR3 reads CATSRDLGVEKLFF. The CDR3 DNA reads TGTGCCACCAGCAGAGATCTCGGGGTGGAAAAACTGTTTTTT.

The chain combines TRBV5-1 with TRBJ1-2; 8 nucleotides line up with TRBD1. Per the germline V gene, CDR1 is SGHRS and CDR2 is YFSETQ. The CDR3 has 18 amino acids. With V trimmed by 4 bases and J by 1 base, 15 bases remained unmatched. CDR3 DNA: TGCGCCAGCAGCCTACCGGGACAGGAGGGTCGATTTAACTATGGCTACACCTTC. It specifies CASSLPGQEGRFNYGYTF.

In this sample, this clone turned up a few times. CDR3 amino acids: CASSQGAMRTDTQYF. The CDR3 DNA reads as TGTGCCAGCAGCCAGGGGGCGATGAGGACAGATACGCAGTATTTT. The rearrangement joins TRBV7-2 to TRBJ2-3, with 8 bases that match TRBD1. Germline CDR1 and CDR2: SGHTA and FQGNSA. V trimming: 5 bases; J trimming: 3 bases; junction bases outside the gene matches: 7. The CDR3 contains 15 residues.

The rearrangement joins TRBV5-4 to TRBJ1-3; the D is unclear. The CDR3 is made up of 15 amino acids. The germline V and J ends were trimmed by 3 bases and 4 bases, with 14 bases remaining between them. CDR1 is SGHNT and CDR2 is YYREEE in the germline V gene (reference sequence). The CDR3 loop is CASSSGSSGGNTIYF. The CDR3 region has the DNA TGTGCCAGCAGCTCGGGGAGTTCCGGAGGAAACACCATATATTTT.

The chain has TRBV7-9 and TRBJ1-3; D is unresolved. The V and J ends lost 6 bases and 4 bases respectively, with 19 bases between them. Germline V gives CDR1 SEHNR, CDR2 FQNEAQ (reference sequence). The CDR3 length is 16 residues. The CDR3 DNA reads TGTGCCAGCAGTGCAAAGGTTCGGCTTTCCGGAAACACCATATATTTT. Encoded protein: CASSAKVRLSGNTIYF.

V gene TRBV7-2 combines with J gene TRBJ2-1, with D maybe TRBD2 (6 bases). Germline CDR1 and CDR2: SGHTA and FQGNSA. Trimming removed 4 bases at V and 11 bases at J, with 15 bases between. CDR3 length equals 13 residues. The CDR3 sequence is CASSSYSGSKQFF. The CDR3 DNA reads as TGTGCCAGCAGCTCCTATAGCGGTTCTAAGCAGTTCTTC.

The rearrangement uses TRBV28 and TRBJ1-2, with TRBD1 as a possible D gene (6 bases). This CDR3 is 15 amino acids long. CDR1 is MDHEN and CDR2 is SYDVKM in the germline V gene. V lost 6 bases and J 7 bases, leaving 21 bases between the germline ends. The CDR3: CASSWGGAGFSGYTF. The DNA of the CDR3 is TGTGCCAGCAGCTGGGGGGGGGCTGGTTTTAGTGGCTACACCTTC.

This chain joins TRBV6-1 and TRBJ1-4; D unclear. Per the germline V gene, CDR1 is MNHNS and CDR2 is SASEGT. V shed 7 bases and J shed 2 bases, with 11 bases lying between them. This CDR3 has 14 residues. The CDR3 bases are TGTGCCAGCATCTACTCGGCTACTAATGAAAAACTGTTTTTT. This gives the protein CASIYSATNEKLFF.

There are a few counts of this clone. The rearrangement links TRBV5-6 to TRBJ2-7; D remains ambiguous. Germline V lookup: CDR1 SGHDT, CDR2 YYEEEE. V lost 4 bases to trimming and J lost 0 bases, with 8 bases between them. The CDR3 spans 13 residues. This chain's CDR3 is CASSPGSSYEQYF. The CDR3 DNA is TGTGCCAGCAGCCCCGGGTCCTCCTACGAGCAGTACTTC.

Comment on this clone: The conserved closing phenylalanine or tryptophan is absent in this CDR3, likely reflecting a read error. It is unclear where the CDR3 begins or ends on the DNA, so no DNA is shown, and the CDR3 is as TCRdb lists it. V and J are TRBV6-1 and TRBJ1-2; TRBD1, the table's D call, lacks a check against the DNA. Per the germline V gene, CDR1 is MNHNS and CDR2 is SASEGT. Termini included, the CDR3 measures 13 amino acids. CDR3 residues: CASSDANRDSRRL.

The chain links TRBV12-5 to TRBJ2-3, with D tentatively TRBD1 (5 bases). The CDR3 spans 12 residues. From germline, CDR1 is LGHNT and CDR2 FRNRAP. V was clipped by 9 bases and J by 8 bases, with 15 bases between them. This chain's CDR3 is CARAPGLGTQYF. Written as DNA, the CDR3 is TGTGCTAGGGCCCCAGGGTTGGGTACGCAGTATTTT.

The rearrangement links TRBV5-1 to TRBJ2-6; D gene unclear. This CDR3 is built from 20 residues. The germline gives CDR1 SGHRS, CDR2 YFSETQ. Trimming took 1 base from V and 0 from J, leaving 20 bases between them. The CDR3 reads CASSLRSKTTIFSGANVLTF. The CDR3, as DNA: TGCGCCAGCAGCTTGCGGAGCAAAACAACAATTTTCTCTGGGGCCAACGTCCTGACTTTC.